A single sample gave rise to the 15 T cell receptor beta chains below, sequenced in a study of T cell changes during pregnancy in multiple sclerosis. Data came from immunoSEQ multiplex PCR; TCRdb stores just in-frame clones and leaves some out. The profile shows tens of thousands of clones, 90% to 95% of them singletons. This specimen was CD4+ T cells from peripheral blood mononuclear cells, taken after pregnancy. The receptors were sampled from a female donor with multiple sclerosis, enrolled in a pregnancy study.

The chain uses TRBV7-8 and TRBJ2-3; 11 bases are shared with TRBD2. CDR1 and CDR2 (germline): SGHVS, FQNEAQ. The V gene end was trimmed by 7 bases and the J gene end by 4 bases; junction bases not matched to a gene: 10. This CDR3 is built from 16 residues. For the CDR3, the DNA is TGTGCCAGCACCTTGAAGACTAGCGGGACCCCAGATACGCAGTATTTT. This encodes CASTLKTSGTPDTQYF.

The CDR3 is CASSDPSGGGGYTF. DNA of the CDR3: TGTGCCAGCAGTGACCCTTCGGGGGGGGGTGGCTACACCTTC. The chain is built from TRBV6-5 and TRBJ1-2; a possible D gene is TRBD1 (5 bases). V lost 5 bases, J lost 7 bases, and 17 bases lay in between. The germline V gene encodes CDR1 MNHEY and CDR2 SVGAGI. The CDR3 has 14 amino acids.

The chain recombines TRBV6-5 with TRBJ2-3, with TRBD1 matching 7 bases. V gave up 4 bases and J gave up 9 bases; unmatched junction bases: 4. The CDR3 is made up of 12 amino acids. Germline CDR1 and CDR2: MNHEY and SVGAGI. CDR3 sequence: CASSWTGDTQYF. The CDR3 nucleotides are TGTGCCAGCAGTTGGACAGGCGACACGCAGTATTTT.

The sample holds one count of this clone. This sequence joins TRBV9 and TRBJ2-1, with TRBD2 matching 11 bases. V lost 6 bases and J lost 10; bases outside the gene matches: 6. Germline V gene lookup returns CDR1 SGDLS and CDR2 YYNGEE. This CDR3 has 13 amino acids. CDR3 loop: CASNPGLAGEQFF. In DNA form, the CDR3 reads TGTGCCAGCAACCCCGGACTAGCGGGCGAGCAGTTCTTC.

This CDR3 reads CSVDLQGGETQYF. The DNA of the CDR3 is TGCAGCGTTGACCTACAGGGGGGAGAGACCCAGTACTTC. The chain couples TRBV29-1 to TRBJ2-5, with TRBD1 matching over 8 bases. V lost 3 bases and J lost 4; bases outside the gene matches: 4. Germline V lookup: CDR1 SQVTM, CDR2 ANQGSEA. The CDR3 runs to 13 residues. The whole variable domain, filled in from reference TRBV29-1 and TRBJ2-5, reads SAVISQKPSRDICQRGTSLTIQCQVDSQVTMMFWYRQQPGQSLTLIATANQGSEATYESGFVIDKFPISRPNLTFSTLTVSNMSPEDSSIYLCSVDLQGGETQYFGPGTRLLVL.

The chain joins TRBV5-1 to TRBJ2-1; 13 positions agree with TRBD2. Germline V gene lookup returns CDR1 SGHRS and CDR2 YFSETQ. The junction had 16 bases not matched to a gene; V was cut back by 3 bases and J by 13 bases. CDR3 length: 17 amino acids. This CDR3 reads CASSSGLAGVASRAQFF. CDR3 DNA sequence: TGCGCCAGCAGCTCCGGACTAGCGGGAGTTGCTTCCCGGGCCCAGTTCTTC.

J is TRBJ2-7 and V is TRBV7-9; 12 bases are shared with TRBD2. V gave up 5 bases and J gave up 7 bases; unmatched junction bases: 9. In germline, CDR1 is SEHNR, CDR2 FQNEAQ (reference sequence). This CDR3 has 15 residues. CDR3 loop: CASSQRLAGAREQYF. The CDR3 DNA reads TGTGCCAGCAGCCAGCGACTAGCGGGAGCGCGAGAGCAGTACTTC. Full variable domain (rest looked up from reference TRBV7-9 and TRBJ2-7): DTGVSQNPRHKITKRGQNVTFRCDPISEHNRLYWYRQTLGQGPEFLTYFQNEAQLEKSRLLSDRFSAERPKGSFSTLEIQRTEQGDSAMYLCASSQRLAGAREQYFGPGTRLTVT.

This sequence joins TRBV25-1 and TRBJ1-1; D not certain. CDR3 size: 12 residues. Germline V gives CDR1 MGHDK, CDR2 SYGVNS. V was clipped by 6 bases and J by 8 bases, with 13 bases between them. In DNA form, the CDR3 reads TGTGCCAGCAGAGCCACTTCTAGGGAAGCTTTCTTT. Translated, it gives CASRATSREAFF.

The rearrangement links TRBV28 to TRBJ2-4; D may be TRBD2 (7 bases). The V gene lost 2 bases and the J gene lost 7 bases, with 12 bases spanning the gap. The CDR3 loop spans 14 amino acids. Germline V gene lookup returns CDR1 MDHEN and CDR2 SYDVKM. The CDR3 sequence is CASSLRGGANIQYF. The DNA of the CDR3 is TGTGCCAGCAGTTTAAGGGGGGGGGCGAACATTCAGTACTTC.

The V gene is TRBV27, the J gene TRBJ1-6, with D possibly matching TRBD1 (6 bases). Germline lookup yields CDR1 MNHEY and CDR2 SMNVEV (reference sequence). This CDR3 contains 14 residues. Deletions cut 2 bases from V and 9 bases from J, with 11 bases between. The CDR3 DNA sequence: TGTGCCAGCAGTTTAGGGACACCAAGTTCACCCCTCCACTTT. The encoded protein is CASSLGTPSSPLHF.

The chain has TRBV5-4 and TRBJ2-1; the match to TRBD2 covers 15 bases. The CDR3 is 15 residues long. CDR1 is SGHNT, CDR2 YYREEE, per germline (reference sequence). V was pared by 4 bases and J by 7 bases, with 3 bases of the junction left unmatched. The CDR3 spells CASSRGLAGGNEQFF. The CDR3 nucleotides are TGTGCCAGCAGCAGGGGACTAGCGGGAGGTAATGAGCAGTTCTTC.

A remark on this clone: Other nucleotide sequences from this sample produce the same CDR3. The V gene is TRBV9, the J gene TRBJ2-2, with 9 positions matching TRBD1. Germline CDR1 SGDLS, CDR2 YYNGEE. This CDR3 is built from 15 residues. After removal of 3 bases from V and 4 bases from J, the junction contained 4 bases not matched to a gene. CDR3: CASSAGQGVTGELFF. The CDR3 DNA is TGTGCCAGCAGCGCGGGACAGGGAGTCACCGGGGAGCTGTTTTTT.

J is TRBJ2-3 and V is TRBV28, with a tentative D call TRBD2 (6 bases). Per the germline V gene, CDR1 is MDHEN and CDR2 is SYDVKM. V shed 6 bases and J shed 4 bases, with 17 bases lying between them. The CDR3 has 15 residues. CDR3 nucleotide sequence: TGTGCCAGCAGCTCTTCGGGAGTTGGGCCAGATACGCAGTATTTT. Residues: CASSSSGVGPDTQYF.

This clone has just one count. The chain employs TRBV4-1 and TRBJ1-4; perhaps TRBD1 as D (5 bases). The V gene's germline CDR1 is MGHRA and CDR2 YSYEKL. The CDR3 is 14 residues long. Trimming took 5 bases from V and 3 from J, leaving 10 bases between them. The CDR3, as DNA: TGCGCCAGCAGCTTCAGGGTCCCTAATGAAAAACTGTTTTTT. It specifies CASSFRVPNEKLFF.

CDR3 coding DNA: TGTGCCATGAGAGGGAAAGAATACAATGAGCAGTTCTTC. As protein: CAMRGKEYNEQFF. The chain employs TRBV10-3 and TRBJ2-1, with a weak D call TRBD2 (5 bases). The germline V gene encodes CDR1 ENHRY and CDR2 SYGVKD. CDR3 length equals 13 residues. The V end was cut by 9 bases, the J end by 4 bases, with 13 bases between.